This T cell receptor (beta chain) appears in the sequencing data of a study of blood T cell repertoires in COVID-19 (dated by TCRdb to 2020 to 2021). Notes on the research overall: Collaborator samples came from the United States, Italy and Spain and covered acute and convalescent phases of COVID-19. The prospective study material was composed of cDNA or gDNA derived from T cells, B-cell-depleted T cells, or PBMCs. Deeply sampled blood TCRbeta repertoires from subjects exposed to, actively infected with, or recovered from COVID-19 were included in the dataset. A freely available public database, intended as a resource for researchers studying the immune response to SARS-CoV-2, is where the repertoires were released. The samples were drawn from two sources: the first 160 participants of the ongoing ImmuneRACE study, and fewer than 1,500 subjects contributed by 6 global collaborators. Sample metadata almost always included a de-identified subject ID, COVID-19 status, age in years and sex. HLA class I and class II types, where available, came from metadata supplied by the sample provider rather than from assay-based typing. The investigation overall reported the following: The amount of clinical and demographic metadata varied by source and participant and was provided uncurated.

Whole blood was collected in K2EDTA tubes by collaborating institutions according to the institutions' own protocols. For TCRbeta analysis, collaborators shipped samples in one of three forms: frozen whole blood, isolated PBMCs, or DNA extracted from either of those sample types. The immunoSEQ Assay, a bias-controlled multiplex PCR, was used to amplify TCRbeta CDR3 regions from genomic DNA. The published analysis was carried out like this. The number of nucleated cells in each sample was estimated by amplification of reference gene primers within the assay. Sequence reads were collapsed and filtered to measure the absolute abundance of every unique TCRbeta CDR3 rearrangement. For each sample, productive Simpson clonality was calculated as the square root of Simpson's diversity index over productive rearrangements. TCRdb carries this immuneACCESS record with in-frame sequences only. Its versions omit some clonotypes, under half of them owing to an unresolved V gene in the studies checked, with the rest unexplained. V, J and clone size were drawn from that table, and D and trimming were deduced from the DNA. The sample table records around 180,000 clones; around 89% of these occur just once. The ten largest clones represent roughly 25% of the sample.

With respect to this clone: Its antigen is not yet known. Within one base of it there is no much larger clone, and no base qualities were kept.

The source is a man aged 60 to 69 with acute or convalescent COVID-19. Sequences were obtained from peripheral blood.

The base sequence is TGTGCCACCAGTGAGAGGGGGGGAGTAGCGGTCACCGGGGAGCTGTTTTTT. Translation gives CATSERGGVAVTGELFF. The chain joins TRBV24-1 to TRBJ2-2, and perhaps TRBD2 as D gene, on 7 matching bases. A distance of 18 bases separates the germline ends of V and J, which lose 4 bases and 4 bases respectively. The CDR3 numbers 17 residues from cysteine through phenylalanine. Only the CDR3 DNA stays, 51 bases, in frame from base 1. In the germline V gene, CDR1 corresponds to KGHDR and CDR2 to SFDVKD.